A selection of T cell receptor beta chains follows, all from one sample in a study of blood T cell repertoires in COVID-19. This table comes from immunoSEQ multiplex PCR, and its TCRdb copy is limited to in-frame clones, with some not included. The table lists tens of thousands of clones, roughly 82% of them singletons, with more than 1% in the top ten. The sample comprised peripheral blood. These receptors were collected from a woman older than 75 with acute or convalescent COVID-19. CDR3s include the opening cysteine and the closing phenylalanine or tryptophan. Each record gives: J gene, clone size, V gene, D gene, CDR3 DNA, CDR3 protein. D genes are given only for firm matches. For some rows the clone size is stated as once, few or many, or as a class when expanded; others skip it.

J: TRBJ2-7; size: .; V: TRBV15; D: .; DNA: TGTGCCACCAGCAGAAACCCGGAGGCCGGCCTGCAGTACTTC; CDR3: CATSRNPEAGLQYF
J: TRBJ2-3; size: .; V: TRBV14; D: .; DNA: TGTGCCAGCAGCCAAAGGGGGGGTGGAGATACGCAGTATTTT; CDR3: CASSQRGGGDTQYF
J: TRBJ2-1; size: .; V: TRBV4-1; D: .; DNA: TGCGCCAGCAGCCAAGAAAGGGCTAGCCGATACAATGAGCAGTTCTTC; CDR3: CASSQERASRYNEQFF
J: TRBJ2-7; size: .; V: TRBV5-1; D: TRBD1; DNA: TGCGCCAGCAGCTTGAGTGCAGGGGGCTTTGACGAGCAGTACTTC; CDR3: CASSLSAGGFDEQYF
J: TRBJ2-2; size: .; V: TRBV29-1; D: .; DNA: TGCAGCGCCCTCCGGAGTGGAGGCACCGGGGAGCTGTTTTTT; CDR3: CSALRSGGTGELFF
J: TRBJ2-7; size: .; V: TRBV5-1; D: .; DNA: TGCGCCAGCAGCCCGACGGGACACCCCTACGAGCAGTACTTC; CDR3: CASSPTGHPYEQYF
J: TRBJ2-2; size: .; V: TRBV24-1; D: TRBD2; DNA: TGTGCCACCAGTGATTTGGCTAGCGGGTCGAACACCGGGGAGCTGTTTTTT; CDR3: CATSDLASGSNTGELFF
J: TRBJ2-3; size: .; V: TRBV7-2; D: .; DNA: TGTGCCAGCAGCTTAAAAAGATTGGGGGCAACGCAGTATTTT; CDR3: CASSLKRLGATQYF
J: TRBJ2-1; size: .; V: TRBV6-5; D: .; DNA: TGTGCCAGCAGTAACAGGGTGAGCTCCTACAATGAGCAGTTCTTC; CDR3: CASSNRVSSYNEQFF
J: TRBJ1-3; size: .; V: TRBV19; D: TRBD1; DNA: TGTGCCAGTAGTGATCTACAGGGGATCTCTGGAAACACCATATATTTT; CDR3: CASSDLQGISGNTIYF
J: TRBJ2-7; size: .; V: TRBV5-6; D: .; DNA: TGTGCCAGCAGCTTGGCGCGGATGGACTACGAGCAGTACTTC; CDR3: CASSLARMDYEQYF
J: TRBJ2-5; size: .; V: TRBV18; D: .; DNA: TGTGCCAGCTCACCTATGAGGAGCGGGTCAGAGACCCAGTACTTC; CDR3: CASSPMRSGSETQYF
J: TRBJ2-2; size: many; V: TRBV7-9; D: .; DNA: TGTGCCAGCAGCTTAGGCGGCCGGGGGTCCGGGGAGCTGTTTTTT; CDR3: CASSLGGRGSGELFF
J: TRBJ2-5; size: .; V: TRBV9; D: TRBD2; DNA: TGTGCCAGCAGCGTAGGGACTAGCGGGGGGGCCAGAGAGACCCAGTACTTC; CDR3: CASSVGTSGGARETQYF
J: TRBJ1-2; size: .; V: TRBV6-5; D: TRBD1; DNA: TGTGCCAGCAGCCTTCGGGACAGGGGGAACTACACCTTC; CDR3: CASSLRDRGNYTF
J: TRBJ2-2; size: .; V: TRBV11-2; D: .; DNA: TGTGCCAGCAGCCCGAGGGGGGGCGCCGTCACCGGGGAGCTGTTTTTT; CDR3: CASSPRGGAVTGELFF
J: TRBJ2-5; size: once; V: TRBV29-1; D: .; DNA: TGCAGCGTTGAAGATCCACCGGGAGTGGAGACCCAGTACTTC; CDR3: CSVEDPPGVETQYF
J: TRBJ2-7; size: .; V: TRBV5-6; D: TRBD2; DNA: TGTGCCAGCAGGTTGACTAGCGGGAGTTATGAGCAGTACTTC; CDR3: CASRLTSGSYEQYF
J: TRBJ2-5; size: .; V: TRBV6-6; D: .; DNA: TGTGCCAGCAGTCTCTCGACAGTCCAAGAGACCCAGTACTTC; CDR3: CASSLSTVQETQYF
J: TRBJ2-6; size: .; V: TRBV5-1; D: TRBD2; DNA: TGCGCCAGCAGCCCCCTGAGCGGGGCCTCTGGGGCCAACGTCCTGACTTTC; CDR3: CASSPLSGASGANVLTF
J: TRBJ2-5; size: .; V: TRBV14; D: .; DNA: TGTGCCAGCAGCCAAGGTATTAGTGGGCTAGCGACCCAGTACTTC; CDR3: CASSQGISGLATQYF
J: TRBJ2-5; size: once; V: TRBV21-1; D: .; DNA: TGTGCCAGCAGCAGACGCGGACAGCGCGTAGGTGAGACCCAGTACTTC; CDR3: CASSRRGQRVGETQYF
J: TRBJ1-3; size: .; V: TRBV2; D: .; DNA: TGTGCCAGCACCCTCCAGGGCAGTTTCTCTGGAAACACCATATATTTT; CDR3: CASTLQGSFSGNTIYF
J: TRBJ1-2; size: .; V: TRBV19; D: TRBD1; DNA: TGTGCCAGCCGGGACAGAGTTAACTATGGCTACACCTTC; CDR3: CASRDRVNYGYTF
J: TRBJ1-1; size: .; V: TRBV29-1; D: .; DNA: TGCAGCGTTTCCTTAGCCGGCGCGGGGACTGAAGCTTTCTTT; CDR3: CSVSLAGAGTEAFF
J: TRBJ2-1; size: .; V: TRBV10-3; D: .; DNA: TGTGCCATCAGTGAGTCGGGAGGCCCCTACAATGAGCAGTTCTTC; CDR3: CAISESGGPYNEQFF
J: TRBJ1-1; size: .; V: TRBV5-1; D: .; DNA: TGCGCCAGCAGCGCCCTCCCGGGTAGGAACACTGAAGCTTTCTTT; CDR3: CASSALPGRNTEAFF
J: TRBJ2-7; size: .; V: TRBV3-1/TRBV3-2; D: TRBD2; DNA: TGTGCCAGCAGCCAGTTCGGACTAGCGGGAGGAGGCGAGCAGTACTTC; CDR3: CASSQFGLAGGGEQYF